This note documents a single T cell receptor beta chain sequence. The antigen is not known. This sample stems from a study of shared clonotypes between healthy human individuals. The investigators split CD4+ cells into a CD45RA+ naive subset and a CD45RA-negative memory subset. The deep-level immunoSEQ assay was used. DNA at approximately 200 ng, tens of thousands of T cell genomes, went into sorted-subset replicate PCRs. Sequenced by immunoSEQ multiplex PCR; TCRdb stores in-frame clones only, minus some. This sample has some 1,600,000 clones, with approximately 98% found just once. Broader study findings: What rarefaction showed was incomplete sorted-subset sequencing despite large depth.

The sample consisted of naive CD4+ T cells sorted from blood. Sample subset: CD45RA+ positively selected. The source of this sequence is a man aged 25-40 years in good health.

The DNA for the CDR3 is TGTGCCAGCAGCTCTCCCGGGACTTGGAACACCGGGGAGCTGTTTTTT. It specifies CASSSPGTWNTGELFF. V gene TRBV11-2 combines with J gene TRBJ2-2; possibly TRBD2 for D (6 bases). The V and J ends lost 4 bases and 1 base respectively, with 13 bases between them. Germline lookup yields CDR1 SGHAT and CDR2 FQNNGV. The CDR3 loop spans 16 amino acids.